The 19 T cell receptor beta chains listed next were all sequenced from one sample in a study of T-cell reconstitution after alpha-beta-depleted transplantation in children. Construction of the TCRbeta library involved unique molecular identifiers. A single record per CDR3 protein comes from TCRdb applying MiXCR to the PCR reads. The repertoire holds approximately 300,000 distinct CDR3 sequences, 11% seen once, with about a quarter in the top ten. Here the sequenced sample was peripheral blood, taken 180 days after TCRalphabeta/CD19-depleted stem cell transplant. These receptors came from a male patient aged 2-15 years who had a stem cell transplant for chronic granulomatous disease, so the T cells may come from the graft donor.

There are many counts of this clonotype. This sequence joins TRBV7-8 and TRBJ2-3; D call uncertain. Trimming removed 5 bases from V and 2 bases from J, with 5 bases in between. The CDR3 consists of 12 residues. Germline CDR1 reads SGHVS; CDR2 reads FQNEAQ. CDR3 in amino acids: CASSRFTDTQYF. The CDR3 DNA is TGTGCCAGCAGCCGCTTCACAGATACGCAGTATTTT. Complete variable domain (other parts from reference TRBV7-8 and TRBJ2-3): GAGVSQSPRYKVAKRGQDVALRCDPISGHVSLFWYQQALGQGPEFLTYFQNEAQLDKSGLPSDRFFAERPEGSVSTLKIQRTQQEDSAVYLCASSRFTDTQYFGPGTRLTVL.

This clonotype was found many times. J is TRBJ2-1 and V is TRBV9, with D perhaps TRBD1 (5 bases). Germline lookup yields CDR1 SGDLS and CDR2 YYNGEE. The CDR3 sequence is 12 residues long. The V end lost 3 bases, the J end lost 9 bases, and 10 bases lay between the germline ends. The CDR3 sequence is CASSESRGEQFF. In nucleotides, the CDR3 is TGTGCCAGCAGCGAGAGTAGGGGTGAGCAGTTCTTC.

This clonotype was counted many times. V is TRBV5-1 and J is TRBJ2-3; D ambiguous. V was cut by 0 bases and J by 2 bases, with 10 bases left in between. The CDR3 totals 15 residues. Germline V lookup: CDR1 SGHRS, CDR2 YFSETQ. CDR3: CASSLVGPTTDTQYF. The CDR3 DNA sequence: TGCGCCAGCAGCTTGGTTGGGCCTACCACAGATACGCAGTATTTT.

Many counts were recorded for this clonotype. The V and J genes are TRBV21-1 and TRBJ2-4; the D call of TRBD1 is as the table states it, not checked on the DNA. TRBV21-1 is a documented pseudogene. This CDR3 is 16 amino acids long. The CDR3 loop is CASSLTGGRAKNIQYF. CDR3 in DNA: TGTGCCAGCAGCTTGACAGGGGGAAGGGCCAAAAACATTCAGTACTTC.

This clonotype was seen ten or more times. The chain is built from TRBV7-8 and TRBJ2-3; 8 nucleotides agree with TRBD2. The CDR3 spans 15 residues. The germline CDR1 and CDR2 sequences are SGHVS and FQNEAQ. With 3 bases clipped from V and 4 bases from J, the junction kept 6 bases outside the gene matches. The CDR3 DNA follows: TGTGCCAGCAGCTTGGGCGGGAGGATCGCAGATACGCAGTATTTT. It translates to CASSLGGRIADTQYF.

The sample holds many counts of this clonotype. The chain uses TRBV12-3 or TRBV12-4 and TRBJ1-2; 8 nucleotides align to TRBD1. V shed 2 bases and J 11 bases; nucleotides not matched to a gene: 4. This CDR3 has 12 residues. CDR3 in DNA: TGTGCCAGCAGTTTATGGGGACAGGATTACACCTTC. Residues: CASSLWGQDYTF.

In the case of this clonotype: A much larger clone sits a single nucleotide away, making a read error possible. The chain is built from TRBV7-6 and TRBJ2-6, with 9 bases lining up with TRBD2. The V and J ends lost 5 bases and 0 bases, in that order; junction bases with no gene match: 8. The CDR3 loop spans 18 amino acids. Germline CDR1 is SGHVS and CDR2 is FNYEAQ. This chain's CDR3 is CASSPRPAGGSGANVLTF. The CDR3 DNA reads TGTGCCAGCAGCCCCCGACCAGCGGGGGGCTCTGGGGCCAACGTCCTGACTTTC.

This clonotype was counted many times. The rearrangement joins TRBV18 to TRBJ1-4; D ambiguous. Germline CDR1 is KGHSH and CDR2 is LQKENI. Trimming pared 3 bases from V and 4 bases from J, leaving 18 bases between. CDR3 size: 17 residues. Here the CDR3 reads CASSPRGSFPGNEKLFF. The CDR3 DNA follows: TGTGCCAGCTCACCTCGTGGTTCGTTTCCGGGTAATGAAAAACTGTTTTTT.

In regard to this clonotype: A much bigger clone sits one base away, suggesting this may be a read error. V is TRBV10-2 and J is TRBJ2-2; no reliable D call. Germline V gene data show CDR1 as WSHSY and CDR2 as SAAADI. The CDR3 loop spans 13 amino acids. CDR3 in DNA: TGCACCAGCAGTGCTCTGACCACCGGGGAGCTGTTTTTT. Residues: CTSSALTTGELFF.

The CDR3 region is CASSLVLQSEAFF. The CDR3 nucleotides read TGTGCCAGCAGCTTGGTGTTACAGAGTGAAGCTTTCTTT. V and J are TRBV5-4 and TRBJ1-1; D remains ambiguous. V lost 0 bases and J 7 bases, leaving 10 bases between the germline ends. CDR3 length equals 13 residues. The V gene's germline CDR1 is SGHNT and CDR2 YYREEE (reference sequence).

This clonotype was picked up many times. The J gene is TRBJ2-3, the V gene TRBV29-1, with 9 bases matching TRBD2. Unmatched junction bases numbered 20, after V lost 7 bases and J lost 6 bases. The CDR3 length is 17 residues. Germline CDR1 reads SQVTM; CDR2 reads ANQGSEA. The CDR3 DNA is TGCAGCGGAATTTTCCCTTTAGCGGGAGAGAGCATTGATACGCAGTATTTT. Its translation: CSGIFPLAGESIDTQYF.

This clonotype was recorded at least ten times. This sequence joins TRBV3-1 and TRBJ2-7, with 8 bases aligning to TRBD2. The junction had 5 bases not matched to a gene; V was cut back by 0 bases and J by 4 bases. The CDR3 covers 15 residues. CDR1 is LGHDT, CDR2 YNNKEL, per germline (reference sequence). CDR3 region: CASSQEREGRYEQYF. CDR3 DNA: TGTGCCAGCAGCCAAGAACGGGAGGGCCGGTACGAGCAGTACTTC.

This clonotype was seen repeatedly, ten times or more. The rearrangement uses TRBV20-1 and TRBJ1-6, with unresolved D. Germline lookup yields CDR1 DFQATT and CDR2 SNEGSKA (reference sequence). The V end lost 0 bases, the J end lost 0 bases, and 9 bases lay between the germline ends. This CDR3 is built from 16 residues. Written as DNA, the CDR3 is TGCAGTGCTAGAGAAGTACGGAGCTCCTATAATTCACCCCTCCACTTT. Amino acid sequence: CSAREVRSSYNSPLHF.

This rearrangement joins TRBV7-9 to TRBJ1-1; D ambiguous. The germline CDR1 and CDR2 sequences are SEHNR and FQNEAQ (reference sequence). Trimming removed 3 bases from V and 9 bases from J, with 8 bases in between. The length of the CDR3 is 11 residues. The CDR3 region has the DNA TGTGCCAGCAGCTTTGGGATTAAAGCTTTCTTT. It encodes CASSFGIKAFF.

This clonotype showed up many times. The rearrangement links TRBV18 to TRBJ1-3; tentative D call: TRBD1 (5 bases). Germline V gene lookup returns CDR1 KGHSH and CDR2 LQKENI. V shed 3 bases and J shed 4 bases, with 7 bases lying between them. The CDR3 is 13 amino acids. CDR3 sequence reads: CASSPGQGNTIYF. The CDR3 coding sequence is TGTGCCAGCTCACCGGGGCAGGGAAACACCATATATTTT. Looking up the rest from reference TRBV18 and TRBJ1-3 gives the full variable domain: NAGVMQNPRHLVRRRGQEARLRCSPMKGHSHVYWYRQLPEEGLKFMVYLQKENIIDESGMPKERFSAEFPKEGPSILRIQQVVRGDSAAYFCASSPGQGNTIYFGEGSWLTVV.

This clonotype was counted only a few times. The chain carries TRBV12-3 or TRBV12-4 and TRBJ2-7, with 10 bases matching TRBD1. J lost 5 bases, V lost 2 bases, and 9 bases had no gene match. The CDR3 extends over 16 amino acids. For the CDR3, the DNA is TGTGCCAGCAGTTTAATGGAGGGACAGGGGATCCACGAGCAGTACTTC. It translates to CASSLMEGQGIHEQYF.

In its sample, this clonotype was seen many times. The CDR3 here is CASTGIRPNYGYTF. CDR3 DNA sequence: TGTGCCAGCACCGGAATAAGGCCTAACTATGGCTACACCTTC. The chain employs TRBV21-1 and TRBJ1-2. TRBV21-1 is shown as a pseudogene. CDR3 length: 14 amino acids.

This clonotype was seen repeatedly, ten times or more. The chain recombines TRBV20-1 with TRBJ2-5; 7 nucleotides match TRBD1. This CDR3 has 13 residues. The V and J ends lost 6 bases and 2 bases, in that order; junction bases with no gene match: 6. CDR1 DFQATT and CDR2 SNEGSKA come from the germline V gene (reference sequence). DNA of the CDR3: TGCAGTGCCGTGGACAGGTGGCAAGAGACCCAGTACTTC. Its protein product is CSAVDRWQETQYF.

This clonotype has a count of ten or more. The DNA of the CDR3 is TGTGCCAGCAGTTTCTCCGGACAGACCTACGAGCAGTACTTC. This encodes CASSFSGQTYEQYF. The chain joins TRBV28 to TRBJ2-7; possibly TRBD1 for D (6 bases). V gave up 3 bases and J gave up 2 bases, with 11 bases separating them. CDR3 length: 14 amino acids. Looked up from germline, CDR1 is MDHEN and CDR2 is SYDVKM.